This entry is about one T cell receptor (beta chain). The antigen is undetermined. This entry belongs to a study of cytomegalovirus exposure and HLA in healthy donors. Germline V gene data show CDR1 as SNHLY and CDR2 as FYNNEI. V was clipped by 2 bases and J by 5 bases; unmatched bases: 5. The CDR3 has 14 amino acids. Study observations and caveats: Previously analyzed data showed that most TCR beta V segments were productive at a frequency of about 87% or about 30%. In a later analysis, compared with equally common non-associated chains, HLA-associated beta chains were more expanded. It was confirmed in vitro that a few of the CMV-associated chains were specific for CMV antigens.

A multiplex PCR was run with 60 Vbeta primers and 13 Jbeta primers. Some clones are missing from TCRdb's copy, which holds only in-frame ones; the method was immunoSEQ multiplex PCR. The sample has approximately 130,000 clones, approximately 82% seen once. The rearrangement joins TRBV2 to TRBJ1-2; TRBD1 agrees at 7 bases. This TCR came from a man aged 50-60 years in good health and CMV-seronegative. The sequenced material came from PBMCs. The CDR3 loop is CASSEKGRGYGYTF. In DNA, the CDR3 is TGTGCCAGCAGTGAAAAGGGCAGGGGGTATGGCTACACCTTC.